The 19 T cell receptor beta chains below all came from one sample that was sequenced in a study of blood T cells in healthy people across ages (dated by TCRdb to between 2014 and 2016). Library preparation used 5' RACE. A second PCR of roughly 6 to 11 cycles was run with a J-beta primer mix and a sample-barcoded 5' primer. Using fastp trimming at Q25 and MiXCR clonotype assembly, TCRdb reanalyzed the public sequencing data and kept in-frame beta chains. CDR3 protein duplicates are merged, each entry listing the most common genes and DNA. This sample has 1.8 million or so distinct CDR3 sequences in its table, and 35% to 50% of those were observed once. More than 20% of the sample lies in the top ten. Sequenced: blood. The receptors originated from a human donor in good health.

This clonotype was observed many times. The genes are TRBV7-8 and TRBJ2-5; tentative D call: TRBD1 (5 bases). V was trimmed by 3 bases and J by 5 bases, leaving 10 bases between them. The CDR3 loop spans 13 amino acids. Germline V CDR1 and CDR2: SGHVS, FQNEAQ. For the CDR3, the DNA is TGTGCCAGCAGCTTCAGGGTCGGCGAGACCCAGTACTTC. Translation: CASSFRVGETQYF.

This clonotype showed up just a few times. This sequence joins TRBV5-1 and TRBJ1-2; TRBD1 aligns across 7 bases. After removal of 0 bases from V and 4 bases from J, the junction contained 6 bases not matched to a gene. The CDR3 runs 15 residues. Germline-derived CDR1 and CDR2 are SGHRS and YFSETQ. The CDR3 DNA reads as TGCGCCAGCAGCTTGGCCGGGGACAGATTCTATGGCTACACCTTC. It translates to CASSLAGDRFYGYTF.

The genes are TRBV28 and TRBJ1-5; D perhaps matches TRBD1 (6 bases). V dropped 11 bases and J dropped 6 bases, with 17 bases sitting between them. This CDR3 is 13 amino acids long. Germline V CDR1 and CDR2: MDHEN, SYDVKM. CDR3 DNA sequence: TGTGCCGCCTTCGGGGGGCCGGGTCAGCCCCAGCATTTT. It translates to CAAFGGPGQPQHF. Supplemented by reference TRBV28 and TRBJ1-5, the full variable domain reads DVKVTQSSRYLVKRTGEKVFLECVQDMDHENMFWYRQDPGLGLRLIYFSYDVKMKEKGDIPEGYSVSREKKERFSLILESASTNQTSMYLCAAFGGPGQPQHFGDGTRLSIL.

V gene TRBV4-1 combines with J gene TRBJ1-1; D unclear. Germline V CDR1 and CDR2: MGHRA, YSYEKL. Trimming took 4 bases from V and 0 from J, leaving 18 bases between them. CDR3 size: 17 residues. The CDR3 here is CASSRVRHPGLNTEAFF. As DNA, the CDR3 is TGCGCCAGCAGCCGGGTCAGGCATCCCGGGCTGAACACTGAAGCTTTCTTT.

The chain links TRBV29-1 to TRBJ1-1; D possibly corresponds to TRBD1 (5 bases). V gave up 7 bases and J gave up 1 base, with 16 bases separating them. CDR3 length equals 14 residues. Germline V gives CDR1 SQVTM, CDR2 ANQGSEA. The CDR3 nucleotides read TGCAGCGCCACCCGGTCACAGGAGAACACTGAAGCTTTCTTT. Protein: CSATRSQENTEAFF.

This clonotype has a handful of counts. The chain links TRBV7-2 to TRBJ2-3; possible D gene TRBD1, 7 bases. Germline V lookup: CDR1 SGHTA, CDR2 FQGNSA. The germline V and J ends were trimmed by 5 bases and 8 bases, with 17 bases remaining between them. The CDR3 is 14 amino acids. CDR3 amino acids: CASSPRGAGGTQYF. The CDR3 DNA follows: TGTGCCAGCAGCCCGAGGGGGGCAGGGGGTACGCAGTATTTT.

With regard to this clonotype: Its ends do not fully match the called genes, so a read error is possible. The chain employs TRBV20-1 and TRBJ2-3; no clear D. Looked up from germline, CDR1 is DFQATT and CDR2 is SNEGSKA (reference sequence). The CDR3 has 13 residues. The CDR3 DNA follows: TGCAGTGCTAGCGACGAGAGCACAGATACGCGGTATTTT. Its translation: CSASDESTDTRYF.

J is TRBJ2-6 and V is TRBV4-1; D gene ambiguous. The length of the CDR3 is 19 residues. The V gene lost 4 bases and the J gene lost 0 bases, with 19 bases spanning the gap. Looked up from germline, CDR1 is MGHRA and CDR2 is YSYEKL. The CDR3 loop reads CASSPQPNSLSSGANVLTF. The DNA for the CDR3 is TGCGCCAGCAGCCCCCAACCGAACTCTCTCTCCTCTGGGGCCAACGTCCTGACTTTC.

The J gene is TRBJ2-5, the V gene TRBV3-1; D possibly uses TRBD1 or TRBD2 (9 bases each). The CDR3 has 19 amino acids. V lost 2 bases and J 9 bases, leaving 31 bases between the germline ends. Germline V gene sequence: CDR1 LGHDT, CDR2 YNNKEL (reference sequence). CDR3 sequence: CASSQLGQGSLAGVAAQYF. The CDR3, as DNA: TGTGCCAGCAGCCAACTCGGACAGGGGTCGTTAGCGGGGGTTGCGGCCCAGTACTTC.

This clonotype was detected once. The rearrangement uses TRBV20-1 and TRBJ1-5, with a tentative D call TRBD1 (6 bases). CDR3 length equals 15 residues. Germline loops: CDR1 DFQATT, CDR2 SNEGSKA (reference sequence). Trimming left V 3 bases short and J 0 bases short, with 12 bases between. This chain's CDR3 is CSASPTGFSNQPQHF. The CDR3 DNA sequence: TGCAGTGCTAGCCCCACAGGGTTTAGCAATCAGCCCCAGCATTTT.

The chain is built from TRBV6-2 or TRBV6-3 and TRBJ2-7, with TRBD1 matching over 10 bases. Germline V gene sequence: CDR1 MNHEY, CDR2 SVGEGT. V shed 7 bases, J shed 3 bases, and the junction held 6 bases outside the gene matches. This CDR3 region has 14 residues. Written as DNA, the CDR3 is TGTGCCAGCACTGGGACAGGGGCTATCTACGAGCAGTACTTC. It encodes CASTGTGAIYEQYF.

V usage is TRBV4-1 and J usage is TRBJ1-5; 7 bases agree with TRBD1. From germline, CDR1 is MGHRA and CDR2 YSYEKL. Trimming cost V 1 base and J 1 base; bases outside gene matches: 7. There are 17 residues in the CDR3. For the CDR3, the DNA is TGCGCCAGCAGCCAAGGTTACAGGGGTGTAAGCAATCAGCCCCAGCATTTT. Translating gives CASSQGYRGVSNQPQHF.

V gene TRBV28 combines with J gene TRBJ2-3, with TRBD1 matching over 9 bases. The germline V gene has CDR1 MDHEN and CDR2 SYDVKM. Trimming removed 10 bases from V and 3 bases from J; junction bases left unmatched: 8. This CDR3 has 14 residues. CDR3 bases: TGTGCCACCCGGACAGGGGTGGGGACAGATACGCAGTATTTT. Protein sequence: CATRTGVGTDTQYF.

The chain carries TRBV28 and TRBJ2-3, with 10 bases matching TRBD2. V gave up 3 bases and J gave up 2 bases; unmatched junction bases: 5. Germline V gene lookup returns CDR1 MDHEN and CDR2 SYDVKM. This CDR3 comprises 16 residues. CDR3 loop: CASSFGTSVYTDTQYF. In DNA, the CDR3 is TGTGCCAGCAGTTTCGGGACTAGCGTCTACACAGATACGCAGTATTTT.

The rearrangement joins TRBV7-2 to TRBJ1-2; D is ambiguous. V dropped 0 bases and J dropped 0 bases, with 23 bases sitting between them. Germline-derived CDR1 and CDR2 are SGHTA and FQGNSA. The CDR3 is 20 residues long. As DNA, the CDR3 is TGTGCCAGCAGCTTAGCTATAGCGTACGAGTGGTCCCAAGCTAACTATGGCTACACCTTC. Amino acid sequence: CASSLAIAYEWSQANYGYTF.

V is TRBV29-1 and J is TRBJ1-4, with TRBD1 identical over 7 bases. Per germline, CDR1 SQVTM and CDR2 ANQGSEA. V was clipped by 5 bases and J by 8 bases; unmatched bases: 8. This CDR3 region has 13 residues. The CDR3 protein is CSVSQGMGEKLFF. Written as DNA, the CDR3 is TGCAGCGTTTCACAGGGGATGGGAGAAAAACTGTTTTTT.

This clonotype was seen a few times. The J gene is TRBJ2-1, the V gene TRBV9; D unclear. CDR1 is SGDLS, CDR2 YYNGEE, per germline. V gave up 1 base and J gave up 4 bases, with 6 bases separating them. The CDR3 is made up of 13 amino acids. This CDR3 reads CASSVFSYNEQFF. CDR3 coding DNA: TGTGCCAGCAGCGTATTTAGTTACAATGAGCAGTTCTTC.

This clonotype was seen a handful of times. In DNA form, the CDR3 reads TGTGCCAGCAGACAAAACAGGGTACAGCCCCAGCATTTT. Its translation: CASRQNRVQPQHF. The chain has TRBV6-2 or TRBV6-3 and TRBJ1-5; possibly TRBD1 for D (6 bases). Germline loops: CDR1 MNHEY, CDR2 SVGEGT. The CDR3 runs 13 residues. The V and J ends lost 6 bases and 7 bases respectively, with 13 bases between them.

This rearrangement joins TRBV7-2 to TRBJ2-5; 8 bases map to TRBD2. CDR1 is SGHTA and CDR2 is FQGNSA in the germline V gene. The CDR3 is 15 residues long. The trim removed 2 bases at V and 2 bases at J, leaving 4 bases unmatched. The CDR3 DNA reads TGTGCCAGCAGCTTAACGGGACTAGATCAAGAGACCCAGTACTTC. It specifies CASSLTGLDQETQYF.